This record looks at one T cell receptor beta chain sequence and its context. Authors' data handling: The authors estimated nucleated cell counts from reference gene primer amplification. Sequencing was performed with immunoSEQ multiplex PCR; in TCRdb, only in-frame clones are kept and a portion is missing. V, J and clone size derive from that table, while D and trimming were established from the DNA sequence. The table includes over 120,000 clones, just over 85% detected once. Participants were placed into cohorts based on the clinical history they reported. The recovered donors of Cohort 3 showed two negative PCRs, clearance, or symptom resolution. The sample is drawn from a study of blood T cell repertoires in COVID-19. The CDR3 covers 15 residues. Germline V gives CDR1 KGHDR, CDR2 SFDVKD. Trimming pared 6 bases from V and 1 base from J, leaving 12 bases between.

Sequencing was done on a sample of PBMCs or T cells enriched from blood (not recorded which). The chain carries TRBV24-1 and TRBJ2-4, with D perhaps matching TRBD2 (7 bases). The TCR originated in a man in his fifties who had recovered from COVID-19. CDR3 DNA sequence: TGTGCCACCAGTATGGGGGGGGCTGCCAAAAACATTCAGTACTTC. Translated: CATSMGGAAKNIQYF.